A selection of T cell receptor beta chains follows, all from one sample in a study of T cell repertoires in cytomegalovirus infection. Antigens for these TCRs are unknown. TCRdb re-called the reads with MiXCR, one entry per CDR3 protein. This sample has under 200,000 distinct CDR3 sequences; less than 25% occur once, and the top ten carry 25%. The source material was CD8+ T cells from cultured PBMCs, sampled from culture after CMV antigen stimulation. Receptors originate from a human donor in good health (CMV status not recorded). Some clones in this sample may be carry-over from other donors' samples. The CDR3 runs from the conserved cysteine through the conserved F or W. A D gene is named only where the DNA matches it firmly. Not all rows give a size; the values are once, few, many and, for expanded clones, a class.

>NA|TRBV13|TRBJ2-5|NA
CASSWGQETQYF
TGTGCCAGCAGTTGGGGGCAAGAGACCCAGTACTTC
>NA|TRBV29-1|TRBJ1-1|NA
CSVGRESNTEAFF
TGCAGCGTTGGAAGGGAGTCGAACACTGAAGCTTTCTTT
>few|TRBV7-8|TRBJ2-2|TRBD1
CASSLDWDRVGGELFF
TGTGCCAGCAGCTTAGACTGGGACAGGGTAGGAGGGGAGCTGTTTTTT
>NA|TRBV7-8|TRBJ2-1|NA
CASSSVAGPSYNEQFF
TGTGCCAGCAGCTCGGTCGCGGGGCCCTCCTACAATGAGCAGTTCTTC
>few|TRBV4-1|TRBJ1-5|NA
CASRAIDSSNQPQHF
TGCGCCAGCAGGGCAATTGACAGTAGTAATCAGCCCCAGCATTTT
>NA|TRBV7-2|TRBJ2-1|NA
CASSPYLSSYNEQFF
TGTGCCAGCAGCCCGTACCTGAGCTCCTACAATGAGCAGTTCTTC
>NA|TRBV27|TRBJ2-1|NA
CASSYGTLLGSYNEQFF
TGTGCCAGCAGTTACGGGACCCTCCTTGGCTCCTACAATGAGCAGTTCTTC
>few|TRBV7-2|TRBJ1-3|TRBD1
CASSLFSGQINSGNTIYF
TGTGCCAGCAGCTTATTTTCGGGACAGATTAACTCTGGAAACACCATATATTTT
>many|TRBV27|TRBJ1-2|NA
CASSFGGAGRRGYTF
TGTGCCAGCAGTTTTGGGGGGGCAGGGCGCCGTGGCTACACCTTC
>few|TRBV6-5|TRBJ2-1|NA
CASSYSLGNEQFF
TGTGCCAGCAGTTACTCGTTAGGGAATGAGCAGTTCTTC
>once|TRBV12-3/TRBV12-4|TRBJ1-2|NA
CASSIQANYGYTF
TGTGCCAGCAGTATTCAGGCTAACTATGGCTACACCTTC
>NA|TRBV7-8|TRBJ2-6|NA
CAGYRAHEFSGANVLTF
TGTGCCGGCTACAGGGCCCACGAATTCTCTGGGGCCAACGTCCTGACTTTC
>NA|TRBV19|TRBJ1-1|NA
CASSIVLGRTEAFF
TGTGCCAGTAGTATAGTCTTGGGCCGGACTGAAGCTTTCTTT
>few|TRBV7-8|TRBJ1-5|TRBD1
CASSPRTGDGEQPQHF
TGTGCCAGCAGCCCCCGTACAGGGGACGGAGAACAGCCCCAGCATTTT
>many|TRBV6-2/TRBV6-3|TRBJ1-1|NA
CASSETDFEAFF
TGTGCCAGCAGTGAGACAGATTTTGAAGCTTTCTTT
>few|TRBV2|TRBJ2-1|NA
CASSEGSWDNEQFF
TGTGCCAGCAGTGAGGGCAGTTGGGACAATGAGCAGTTCTTC
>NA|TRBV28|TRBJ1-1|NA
CASSLLAELNTEAFF
TGTGCCAGCAGTTTATTGGCAGAACTTAACACTGAAGCTTTCTTT
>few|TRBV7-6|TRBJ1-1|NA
CASSGTSRGSTEAFF
TGTGCCAGCAGCGGGACGTCTCGAGGGAGCACTGAAGCTTTCTTT
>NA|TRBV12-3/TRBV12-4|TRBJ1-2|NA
CASSFTPRPESYGYTF
TGTGCCAGCAGTTTTACCCCACGTCCGGAGAGCTATGGCTACACCTTC
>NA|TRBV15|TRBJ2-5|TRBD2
CATSMLERGAETQYF
TGTGCCACCAGCATGTTGGAGCGGGGGGCAGAGACCCAGTACTTC
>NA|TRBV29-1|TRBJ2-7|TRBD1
CSVEDPGQGVYEQYF
TGCAGCGTTGAAGATCCGGGACAGGGTGTTTACGAGCAGTACTTC
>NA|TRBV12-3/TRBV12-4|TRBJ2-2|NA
CASTPRGFKAGELFF
TGTGCCAGCACCCCTAGAGGGTTTAAAGCCGGGGAGCTGTTTTTT
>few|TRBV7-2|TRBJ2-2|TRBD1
CASSLMTGDTGELFF
TGTGCCAGCAGCCTAATGACAGGGGACACCGGGGAGCTGTTTTTT
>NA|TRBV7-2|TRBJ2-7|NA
CASSLIRVTMYEQYF
TGTGCCAGCAGCTTAATCAGGGTAACGATGTACGAGCAGTACTTC
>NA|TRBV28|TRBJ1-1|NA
CASSPGILNTEAFF
TGTGCCAGCAGTCCAGGGATTTTGAACACTGAAGCTTTCTTT
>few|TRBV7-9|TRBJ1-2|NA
CASSLSNLVDRRQYGYTF
TGTGCCAGCAGCTTATCAAATTTGGTCGACAGGAGGCAATATGGCTACACCTTC
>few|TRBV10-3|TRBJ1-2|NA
CAISEGGSGGYTF
TGTGCCATCAGTGAAGGAGGCTCAGGGGGCTACACCTTC
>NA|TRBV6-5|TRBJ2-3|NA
CASSYSPGTTTDTQYF
TGTGCCAGCAGTTACTCACCCGGGACAACCACAGATACGCAGTATTTT
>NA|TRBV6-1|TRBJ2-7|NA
CASSENRDILYEQYF
TGTGCCAGCAGTGAAAATCGGGACATCCTCTATGAGCAGTACTTC
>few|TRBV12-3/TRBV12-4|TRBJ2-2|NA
CASRPLELNTGELFF
TGTGCCAGCAGACCCTTAGAGTTGAACACCGGGGAGCTGTTTTTT
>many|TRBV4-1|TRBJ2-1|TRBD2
CASSQPWTSVHSYNEQFF
TGCGCCAGCAGCCAGCCCTGGACTAGCGTACACTCCTACAATGAGCAGTTCTTC
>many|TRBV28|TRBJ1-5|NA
CASTGAYSNQPQHF
TGTGCCAGTACAGGAGCCTATAGCAATCAGCCCCAGCATTTT
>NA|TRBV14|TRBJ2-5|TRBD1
CASSLRTGSGQETQYF
TGTGCCAGCAGCTTACGGACAGGGTCGGGGCAAGAGACCCAGTACTTC
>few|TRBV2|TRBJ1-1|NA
CASSDLGFGQNTEAFF
TGTGCCAGCAGTGATCTCGGATTCGGACAGAACACTGAAGCTTTCTTT
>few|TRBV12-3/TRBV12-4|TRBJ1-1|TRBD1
CASSTPRTGMNTEAFF
TGTGCCAGCAGTACGCCCCGGACAGGGATGAACACTGAAGCTTTCTTT
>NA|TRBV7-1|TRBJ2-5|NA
CASSSGLGAALYQETQYF
TGTGCCAGCAGCTCGGGATTAGGGGCAGCACTGTACCAAGAGACCCAGTACTTC
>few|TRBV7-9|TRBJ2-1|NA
CASSLGGGEFF
TGTGCCAGCAGCTTGGGCGGGGGCGAGTTCTTC
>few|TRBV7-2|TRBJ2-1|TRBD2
CASSEGLVEQFF
TGTGCCAGCAGCGAAGGACTAGTTGAGCAGTTCTTC
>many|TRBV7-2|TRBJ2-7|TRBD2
CASSLGSGGAYEQYF
TGTGCCAGCAGCTTAGGTTCCGGGGGGGCCTACGAGCAGTACTTC
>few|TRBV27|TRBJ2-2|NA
CASSLSLRGTGELFF
TGTGCCAGCAGTTTATCCCTTCGTGGGACCGGGGAGCTGTTTTTT
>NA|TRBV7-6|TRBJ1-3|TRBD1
CASRLGTGGEVPGNTIYF
TGTGCCAGCAGACTAGGGACAGGGGGCGAAGTTCCTGGAAACACCATATATTTT
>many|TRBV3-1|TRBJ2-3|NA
CASSQDIWGSTDTQYF
TGTGCCAGCAGCCAAGATATCTGGGGGAGCACAGATACGCAGTATTTT
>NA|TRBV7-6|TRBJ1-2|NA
CASSLGGARGYTF
TGTGCCAGCAGCTTAGGAGGAGCGCGAGGCTACACCTTC
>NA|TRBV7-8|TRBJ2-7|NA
CASTVAGQDEQYF
TGTGCCAGCACGGTGGCAGGGCAAGACGAGCAGTACTTC
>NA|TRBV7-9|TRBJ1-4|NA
CASSLAGGRTNEKLFF
TGTGCCAGCAGCTTAGCCGGGGGCAGGACTAATGAAAAACTGTTTTTT